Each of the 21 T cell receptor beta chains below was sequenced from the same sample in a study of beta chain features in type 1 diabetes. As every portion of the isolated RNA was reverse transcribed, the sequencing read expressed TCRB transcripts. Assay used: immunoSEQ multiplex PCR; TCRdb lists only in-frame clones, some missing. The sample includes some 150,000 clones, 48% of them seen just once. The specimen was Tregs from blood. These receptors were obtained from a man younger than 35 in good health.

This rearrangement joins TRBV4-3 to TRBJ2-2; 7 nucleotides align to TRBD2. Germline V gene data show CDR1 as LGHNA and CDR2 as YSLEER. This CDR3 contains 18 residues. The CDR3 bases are TGCGCAACCGAATCATTAAGGGCTGGGAGGGAGGGCACCGGGGAGCTGTTTTTT. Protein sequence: CATESLRAGREGTGELFF.

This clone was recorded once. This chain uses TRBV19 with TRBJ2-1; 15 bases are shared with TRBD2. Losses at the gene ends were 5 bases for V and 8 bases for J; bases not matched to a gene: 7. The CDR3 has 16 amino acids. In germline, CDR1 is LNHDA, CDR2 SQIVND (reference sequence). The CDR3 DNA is TGTGCCAGTAGTCCACGGACTAGCGGGAGGGCCTATGAGCAGTTCTTC. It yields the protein CASSPRTSGRAYEQFF.

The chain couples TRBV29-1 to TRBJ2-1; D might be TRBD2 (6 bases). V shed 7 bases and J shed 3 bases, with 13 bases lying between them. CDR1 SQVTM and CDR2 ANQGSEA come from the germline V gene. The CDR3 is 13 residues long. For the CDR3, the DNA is TGCAGCGCGGGGAGGAATCACTACAATGAGCAGTTCTTC. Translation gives CSAGRNHYNEQFF.

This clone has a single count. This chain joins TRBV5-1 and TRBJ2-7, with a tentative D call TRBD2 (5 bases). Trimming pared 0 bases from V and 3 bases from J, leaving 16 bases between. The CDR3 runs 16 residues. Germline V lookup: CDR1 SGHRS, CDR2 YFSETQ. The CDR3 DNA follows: TGCGCCAGCAGCTTGGCCTCCGCTAGCACAGTCTACGAGCAGTACTTC. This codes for CASSLASASTVYEQYF.

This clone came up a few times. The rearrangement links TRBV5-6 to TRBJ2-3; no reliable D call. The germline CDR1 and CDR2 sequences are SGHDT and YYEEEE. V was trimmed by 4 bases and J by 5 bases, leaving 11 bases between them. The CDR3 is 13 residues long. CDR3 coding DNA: TGTGCCAGCAGCCGGATTGCAGGAGATACGCAGTATTTT. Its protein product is CASSRIAGDTQYF.

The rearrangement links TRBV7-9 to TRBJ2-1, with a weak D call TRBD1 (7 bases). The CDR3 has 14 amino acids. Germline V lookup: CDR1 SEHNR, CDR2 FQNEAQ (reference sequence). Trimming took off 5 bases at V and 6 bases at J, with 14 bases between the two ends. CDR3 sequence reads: CASSGGGPVNEQFF. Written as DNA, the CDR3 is TGTGCCAGCAGCGGAGGGGGCCCGGTCAATGAGCAGTTCTTC.

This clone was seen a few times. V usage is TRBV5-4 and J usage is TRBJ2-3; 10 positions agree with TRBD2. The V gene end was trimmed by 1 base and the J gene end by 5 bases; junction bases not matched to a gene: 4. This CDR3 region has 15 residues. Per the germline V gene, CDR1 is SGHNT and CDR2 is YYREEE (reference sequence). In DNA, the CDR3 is TGTGCCAGCAGCTTGACTAGCGGGGCAAGAGATACGCAGTATTTT. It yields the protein CASSLTSGARDTQYF. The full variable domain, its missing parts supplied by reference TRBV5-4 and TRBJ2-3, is ETGVTQSPTHLIKTRGQQVTLRCSSQSGHNTVSWYQQALGQGPQFIFQYYREEENGRGNFPPRFSGLQFPNYSSELNVNALELDDSALYLCASSLTSGARDTQYFGPGTRLTVL.

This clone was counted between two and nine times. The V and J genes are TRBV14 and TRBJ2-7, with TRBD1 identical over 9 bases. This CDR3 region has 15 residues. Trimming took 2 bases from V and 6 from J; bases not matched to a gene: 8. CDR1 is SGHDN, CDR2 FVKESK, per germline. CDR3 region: CASSQPGQGLGEQYF. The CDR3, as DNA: TGTGCCAGCAGCCAACCGGGACAGGGACTCGGCGAGCAGTACTTC.

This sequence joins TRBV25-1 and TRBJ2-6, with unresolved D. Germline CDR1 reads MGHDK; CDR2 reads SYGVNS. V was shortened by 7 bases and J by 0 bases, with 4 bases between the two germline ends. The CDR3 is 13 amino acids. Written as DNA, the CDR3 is TGTGCCAGCACGGGCTCTGGGGCCAACGTCCTGACTTTC. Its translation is CASTGSGANVLTF.

The CDR3 is CASSFSGRAGGRTDTQYF. Here the CDR3 DNA reads TGTGCCAGCAGTTTTTCCGGGAGGGCCGGGGGCCGCACAGATACGCAGTATTTT. The V and J genes are TRBV28 and TRBJ2-3; 8 nucleotides agree with TRBD2. The CDR3 is 18 amino acids. Germline CDR1 and CDR2: MDHEN and SYDVKM. Unmatched junction bases numbered 12, after V lost 3 bases and J lost 1 base.

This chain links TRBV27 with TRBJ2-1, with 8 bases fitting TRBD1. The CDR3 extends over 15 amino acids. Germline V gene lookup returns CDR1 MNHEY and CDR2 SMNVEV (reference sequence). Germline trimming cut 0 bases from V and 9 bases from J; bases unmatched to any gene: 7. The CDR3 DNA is TGTGCCAGCAGTTTATCGGGACAGGTAGTTGGTGAGCAGTTCTTC. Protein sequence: CASSLSGQVVGEQFF.

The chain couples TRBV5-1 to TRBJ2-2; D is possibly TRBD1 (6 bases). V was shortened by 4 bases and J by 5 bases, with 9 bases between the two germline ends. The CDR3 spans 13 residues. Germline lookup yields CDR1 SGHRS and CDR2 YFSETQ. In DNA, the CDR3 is TGCGCCAGCAGCCCTACAGGGACCGGGGAGCTGTTTTTT. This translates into CASSPTGTGELFF.

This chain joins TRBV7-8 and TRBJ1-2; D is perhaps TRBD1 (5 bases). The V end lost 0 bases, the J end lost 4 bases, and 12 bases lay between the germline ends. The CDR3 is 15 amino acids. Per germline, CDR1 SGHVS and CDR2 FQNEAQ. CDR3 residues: CASSLASGVTYGYTF. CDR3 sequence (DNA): TGTGCCAGCAGCTTAGCTTCGGGGGTAACCTATGGCTACACCTTC.

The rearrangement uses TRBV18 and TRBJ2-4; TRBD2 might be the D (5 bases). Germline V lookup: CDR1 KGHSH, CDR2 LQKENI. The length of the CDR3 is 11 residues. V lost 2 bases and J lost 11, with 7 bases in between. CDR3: CASSPGSVQYF. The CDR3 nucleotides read TGTGCCAGCTCACCAGGGAGTGTTCAGTACTTC.

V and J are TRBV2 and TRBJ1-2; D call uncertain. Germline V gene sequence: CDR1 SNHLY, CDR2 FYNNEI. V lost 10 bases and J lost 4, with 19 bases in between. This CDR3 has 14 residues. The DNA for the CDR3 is TGTGCCATTCAATGGACGGGAGGGATCTATGGCTACACCTTC. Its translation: CAIQWTGGIYGYTF.

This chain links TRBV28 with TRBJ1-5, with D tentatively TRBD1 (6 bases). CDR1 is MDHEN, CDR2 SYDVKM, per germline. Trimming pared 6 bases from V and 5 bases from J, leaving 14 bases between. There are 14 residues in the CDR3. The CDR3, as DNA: TGTGCCAGCAGAGGGACACTTTTACATCAGCCCCAGCATTTT. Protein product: CASRGTLLHQPQHF.

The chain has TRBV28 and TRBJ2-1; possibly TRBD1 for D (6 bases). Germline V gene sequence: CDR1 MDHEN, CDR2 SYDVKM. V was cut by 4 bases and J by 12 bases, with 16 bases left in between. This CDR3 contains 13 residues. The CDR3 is CASSYPMVRGQFF. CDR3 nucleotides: TGTGCCAGCAGTTACCCCATGGTCAGGGGGCAGTTCTTC.

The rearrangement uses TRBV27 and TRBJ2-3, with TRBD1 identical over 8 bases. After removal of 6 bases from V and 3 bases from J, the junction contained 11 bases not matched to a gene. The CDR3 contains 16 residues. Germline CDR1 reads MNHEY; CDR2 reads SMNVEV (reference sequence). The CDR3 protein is CASRELPGGSTDTQYF. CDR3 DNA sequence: TGTGCCAGCAGAGAACTTCCAGGGGGCTCGACAGATACGCAGTATTTT.

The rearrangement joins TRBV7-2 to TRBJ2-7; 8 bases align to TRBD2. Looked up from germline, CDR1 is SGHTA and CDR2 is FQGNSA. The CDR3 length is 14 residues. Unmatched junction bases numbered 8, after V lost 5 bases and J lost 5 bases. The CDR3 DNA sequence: TGTGCCAGCAGCCCGGGACTAGTCGCCCACGAGCAGTACTTC. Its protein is CASSPGLVAHEQYF.

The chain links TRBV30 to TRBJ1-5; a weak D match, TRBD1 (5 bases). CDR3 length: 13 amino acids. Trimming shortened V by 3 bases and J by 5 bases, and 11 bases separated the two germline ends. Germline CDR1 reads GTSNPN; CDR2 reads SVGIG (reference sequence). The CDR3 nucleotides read TGTGCCTGGAGCGTCGACAGCTATCAGCCCCAGCATTTT. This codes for CAWSVDSYQPQHF.

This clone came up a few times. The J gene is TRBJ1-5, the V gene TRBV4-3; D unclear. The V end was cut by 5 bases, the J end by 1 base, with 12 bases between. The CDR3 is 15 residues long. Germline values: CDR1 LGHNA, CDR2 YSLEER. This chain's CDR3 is CASSSASGSNQPQHF. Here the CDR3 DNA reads TGCGCCAGCAGCTCGGCCAGCGGGAGCAATCAGCCCCAGCATTTT.